What follows is one T cell receptor (beta chain) and its context. Its matching antigen is unknown. The CDR3 sequence is 15 residues long. From germline, CDR1 is LNHNV and CDR2 YYDKDF (reference sequence). The data derive from a study of T cells expressing NK-cell markers. The wider study: All TCR beta repertoires analysed originated from sorted CD3+CD56+NKG2C+, CD3+CD56+NKG2C- and CD3+CD56-NKG2C+ T cells.

In generating TCR beta cDNA, 5'RACE template switching with UMIs was used. TCRdb re-analyzed the 5' RACE reads; it lists each CDR3 protein once, without DNA. The listing contains about 550,000 distinct CDR3 sequences. Study observations and caveats: Dominant NKG2C+ clonotype frequencies of roughly 1.0-8% of CD8+ T cells were measured in a handful of donors. Whether expanded NKG2C-expressing T cell clones recognize HCMV is unknown.

The sequence was obtained from a man between 18 and 29 years old in good health. The gene calls are TRBV15 and TRBJ2-2; no DNA is available, so the TRBD1 call from TCRdb remains unchecked. Sequenced input: blood T cells: a sorted CD56 or NKG2C T cell subset, CD4+ or CD8+ T cells, or bulk PBMC T cells (not recorded which). The CDR3 reads CATSTGVINTGELFF.